This T cell receptor beta chain was sequenced in a study of cytomegalovirus exposure and HLA in healthy donors. As concerns this clone: Its antigen is not identified.

V trimming: 0 bases; J trimming: 8 bases; junction bases outside the gene matches: 9. Germline V gene lookup returns CDR1 SGHRS and CDR2 YFSETQ. The CDR3 spans 16 residues. PCR amplification relied on 60 Vbeta primers (plus 13 Jbeta primers). Libraries were prepared by immunoSEQ multiplex PCR; TCRdb keeps only in-frame clonotypes and omits some of them. The data show over 75,000 clones, about four fifths seen once. Findings and caveats of the study: Researchers reported that a few CMV-associated chains were confirmed in vitro as CMV antigen-specific. High specificity and sensitivity for cytomegalovirus status were reported for the classifier.

This sequence joins TRBV5-1 and TRBJ1-4; 8 bases are shared with TRBD1. Sequencing input: PBMCs. The source of this sequence is a male donor in good health and CMV-seropositive. CDR3: CASSLDRQGSGEKLFF. The CDR3 nucleotides are TGCGCCAGCAGCTTGGACAGACAGGGGAGTGGCGAAAAACTGTTTTTT.